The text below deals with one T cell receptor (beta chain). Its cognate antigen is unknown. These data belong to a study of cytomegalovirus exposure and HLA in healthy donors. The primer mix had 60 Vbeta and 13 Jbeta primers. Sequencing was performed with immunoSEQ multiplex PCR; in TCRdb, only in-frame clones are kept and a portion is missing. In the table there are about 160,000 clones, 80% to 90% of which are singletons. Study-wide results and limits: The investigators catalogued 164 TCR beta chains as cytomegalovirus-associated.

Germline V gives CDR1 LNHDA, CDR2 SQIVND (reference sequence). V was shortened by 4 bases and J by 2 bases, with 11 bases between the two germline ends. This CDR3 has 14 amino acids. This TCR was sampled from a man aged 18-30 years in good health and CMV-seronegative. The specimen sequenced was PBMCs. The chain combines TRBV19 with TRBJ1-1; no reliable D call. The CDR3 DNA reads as TGTGCCAGTAGTACCCTATCCTCCAACACTGAAGCTTTCTTT. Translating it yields CASSTLSSNTEAFF. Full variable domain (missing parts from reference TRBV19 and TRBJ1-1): DGGITQSPKYLFRKEGQNVTLSCEQNLNHDAMYWYRQDPGQGLRLIYYSQIVNDFQKGDIAEGYSVSREKKESFPLTVTSAQKNPTAFYLCASSTLSSNTEAFFGQGTRLTVV.